These 31 T cell receptor beta chains originate from one sample sequenced in a study of neurological immune-mediated disorders (dated by TCRdb to about 2019). The protocol used for the library was 5' RACE. Instrument used: Illumina HiSeq 2500. TCRdb ran its own pipeline on the public reads, namely fastp trimming at Q25 and MiXCR clone calling, and kept in-frame beta chains. Every entry covers one CDR3 protein and lists the most common genes and DNA from its rows. For this sample there are 45,000 or so distinct CDR3 sequences; under 3.5% appear just once. Over 12% of the sample is in the top ten clones. Sequencing used PBMCs. These receptors were taken from a woman aged 45-59 years with multiple sclerosis.

This clonotype was observed a handful of times. Just one base apart from a much larger clone, this may be a read error. J is TRBJ2-2 and V is TRBV20-1; D possibly corresponds to TRBD2 (5 bases). The CDR3 sequence is 14 residues long. CDR1 is DFQATT, CDR2 SNEGSKA, per germline (reference sequence). V lost 0 bases, J lost 1 base, and 6 bases lay in between. CDR3 DNA: TGCAGTGCTAGAGAACTAGGGAACACCGGGGAGCTGTTTTTT. Its protein is CSARELGNTGELFF.

This clonotype appeared many times. The chain recombines TRBV5-4 with TRBJ2-7; weak D call: TRBD1 (6 bases). Germline CDR1 SGHNT, CDR2 YYREEE (reference sequence). This CDR3 contains 13 residues. Trimming stripped 4 bases from V and 2 bases from J, with 10 bases between. DNA of the CDR3: TGTGCCAGCAGCGGGGGACAAGCCTACGAGCAGTACTTC. Amino acids: CASSGGQAYEQYF.

This clonotype was seen at least ten times. V and J are TRBV6-6 and TRBJ1-5; 7 bases map to TRBD1. The CDR3 is 15 residues long. The junction had 4 bases not matched to a gene; V was cut back by 0 bases and J by 5 bases. Germline assignment: CDR1 MNHNY and CDR2 SVGAGI (reference sequence). CDR3 coding DNA: TGTGCCAGCAGTTACTCGGGACAGAGAGATCAGCCCCAGCATTTT. It is translated as CASSYSGQRDQPQHF.

Many counts were recorded for this clonotype. The rearrangement links TRBV20-1 to TRBJ2-3; unclear D gene. There are 10 residues in the CDR3. CDR1 DFQATT and CDR2 SNEGSKA come from the germline V gene (reference sequence). V lost 3 bases and J lost 5, with 3 bases in between. DNA of the CDR3: TGCAGTGCTAGGATAGATACGCAGTATTTT. It codes for CSARIDTQYF.

This clonotype occurred many times. This chain joins TRBV5-1 and TRBJ2-1; the match to TRBD1 covers 7 bases. V lost 0 bases, J lost 5 bases, and 5 bases stayed unmatched. This CDR3 region has 15 residues. Germline CDR1 SGHRS, CDR2 YFSETQ. CDR3 in amino acids: CASSLVGTENNEQFF. The CDR3, as DNA: TGCGCCAGCAGCTTGGTAGGGACAGAAAACAATGAGCAGTTCTTC.

This clonotype was observed many times. The chain combines TRBV20-1 with TRBJ2-3, with a tentative D call TRBD1 (5 bases). The CDR3 spans 14 residues. The V gene lost 5 bases and the J gene lost 0 bases, with 12 bases spanning the gap. CDR1 is DFQATT and CDR2 is SNEGSKA in the germline V gene (reference sequence). The chain's CDR3 is CSAAGYSSTDTQYF. As DNA, the CDR3 is TGCAGTGCTGCAGGGTACTCTAGCACAGATACGCAGTATTTT.

This clonotype was counted at least ten times. The chain uses TRBV25-1 and TRBJ1-5; TRBD1 might be the D (5 bases). Between the trimmed V and J ends, which lost 5 bases and 4 bases, there was a span of 15 bases. Germline-derived CDR1 and CDR2 are MGHDK and SYGVNS. The CDR3 sequence is 15 residues long. The CDR3 loop is CASSPTGAQNQPQHF. CDR3 sequence (DNA): TGTGCCAGCAGTCCTACAGGAGCACAGAATCAGCCCCAGCATTTT.

This clonotype was seen ten or more times. V is TRBV18 and J is TRBJ1-5, with 9 bases fitting TRBD1. This CDR3 has 15 amino acids. CDR1 is KGHSH, CDR2 LQKENI, per germline. V lost 5 bases, J lost 6 bases, and 8 bases stayed unmatched. Here the CDR3 DNA reads TGTGCCAGCTCATTAAAACAGGGGGCGGGTCAGCCCCAGCATTTT. This sequence encodes CASSLKQGAGQPQHF.

This clonotype was recorded at least ten times. The V and J genes are TRBV5-1 and TRBJ2-6; the D gene is possibly TRBD1 (6 bases). Germline V CDR1 and CDR2: SGHRS, YFSETQ. This CDR3 contains 15 residues. V lost 4 bases to trimming and J lost 2 bases, with 10 bases between them. The CDR3 DNA follows: TGCGCCAGCAGCCAGAAGGGGGCTGGGGCCAACGTCCTGACTTTC. Protein product: CASSQKGAGANVLTF. The entire variable domain, with the rest obtained from reference TRBV5-1 and TRBJ2-6, is as follows: KAGVTQTPRYLIKTRGQQVTLSCSPISGHRSVSWYQQTPGQGLQFLFEYFSETQRNKGNFPGRFSGRQFSNSRSEMNVSTLELGDSALYLCASSQKGAGANVLTFGAGSRLTVL.

In this sample, this clonotype turned up many times. V is TRBV25-1 and J is TRBJ2-1, with a tentative D call TRBD2 (6 bases). V lost 4 bases to trimming and J lost 3 bases, with 25 bases between them. The CDR3 is 19 amino acids. Germline V CDR1 and CDR2: MGHDK, SYGVNS. CDR3 in amino acids: CASSGWGERPHTFYNEQFF. In DNA form, the CDR3 reads TGTGCCAGCAGTGGCTGGGGGGAGCGGCCACATACATTCTACAATGAGCAGTTCTTC.

The J gene is TRBJ1-4, the V gene TRBV7-6; D may be TRBD1 (5 bases). CDR1 SGHVS and CDR2 FNYEAQ come from the germline V gene. Trimming removed 5 bases from V and 7 bases from J, with 20 bases in between. The CDR3 runs 16 residues. The CDR3 DNA reads TGTGCCAGCAGCGGGACCCAAGGGCGTCAGGGTGAAAAACTGTTTTTT. Translated, it gives CASSGTQGRQGEKLFF.

This clonotype was found many times. The rearrangement links TRBV5-1 to TRBJ2-1; D possibly uses TRBD1 or TRBD2 (5 bases each). V was pared by 1 base and J by 2 bases, with 13 bases between. The germline V gene has CDR1 SGHRS and CDR2 YFSETQ. This CDR3 is 16 amino acids long. The CDR3, as DNA: TGCGCCAGCAGCTTGAGAGGGGAAGGGGCCTACAATGAGCAGTTCTTC. Translated: CASSLRGEGAYNEQFF.

This clonotype was seen at least ten times. The conserved phenylalanine or tryptophan is not found at the CDR3 terminus, so this likely reflects a read error. The rearrangement links TRBV7-2 to TRBJ2-5; 13 bases match TRBD2. Per the germline V gene, CDR1 is SGHTA and CDR2 is FQGNSA. V trimming: 5 bases; J trimming: 1 base; junction bases outside the gene matches: 10. The CDR3 has 18 amino acids. The CDR3 region is CASSTSRTSGGAQETQYG. The CDR3 coding sequence is TGTGCCAGCAGCACCTCCCGGACTAGCGGGGGAGCCCAAGAGACCCAGTACGGC.

This chain links TRBV12-3 or TRBV12-4 with TRBJ1-5, with TRBD1 as a possible D gene (6 bases). V was shortened by 4 bases and J by 4 bases, with 8 bases between the two germline ends. The CDR3 contains 13 residues. CDR3 DNA sequence: TGTGCCAGCAGTTCGGACAGTAATCAGCCCCAGCATTTT. Translation: CASSSDSNQPQHF.

V is TRBV7-3 and J is TRBJ2-5; D is possibly TRBD2 (6 bases). This CDR3 is built from 15 residues. The ends were cut back, 1 base at V and 6 bases at J, with 15 bases in the middle. Per germline, CDR1 SGHTA and CDR2 FQGTGA. The CDR3 DNA is TGTGCCAGCAGCTTAATCTCGGGAGCCGGAAAGACCCAGTACTTC. This gives the protein CASSLISGAGKTQYF.

This clonotype was detected many times. The J gene is TRBJ2-7, the V gene TRBV7-2; no clear D. CDR3 length: 11 residues. Germline V CDR1 and CDR2: SGHTA, FQGNSA. The V end was cut by 5 bases, the J end by 4 bases, with 6 bases between. CDR3 loop: CASSAEYEQYF. DNA for the CDR3: TGTGCCAGCAGCGCTGAGTACGAGCAGTACTTC. Full variable domain (missing parts from reference TRBV7-2 and TRBJ2-7): GAGVSQSPSNKVTEKGKDVELRCDPISGHTALYWYRQSLGQGLEFLIYFQGNSAPDKSGLPSDRFSAERTGGSVSTLTIQRTQQEDSAVYLCASSAEYEQYFGPGTRLTVT.

This clonotype was picked up many times. The J gene is TRBJ2-7, the V gene TRBV5-1, with D perhaps TRBD1 (6 bases). The germline V gene encodes CDR1 SGHRS and CDR2 YFSETQ. The length of the CDR3 is 14 residues. The ends were cut back, 4 bases at V and 2 bases at J, with 13 bases in the middle. The CDR3 sequence: CASSPDSQPYEQYV. The CDR3 DNA is TGCGCCAGCAGCCCGGACAGCCAACCCTACGAGCAGTACGTC.

This clonotype was seen repeatedly, ten times or more. The chain carries TRBV4-1 and TRBJ2-3; D is ambiguous. Germline CDR1 reads MGHRA; CDR2 reads YSYEKL. This CDR3 spans 15 amino acids. V shed 0 bases and J shed 0 bases, with 7 bases lying between them. The DNA of the CDR3 is TGCGCCAGCAGCCAAGATAGCAGTAGCACAGATACGCAGTATTTT. Residues: CASSQDSSSTDTQYF.

Many counts were recorded for this clonotype. The J gene is TRBJ1-1, the V gene TRBV9; D not certain. The V gene lost 4 bases and the J gene lost 3 bases, with 13 bases spanning the gap. The CDR3 is 14 amino acids. The germline CDR1 and CDR2 sequences are SGDLS and YYNGEE. The DNA for the CDR3 is TGTGCCAGCAGCCGAGGAGCGGCGGACACTGAAGCTTTCTTT. The encoded protein is CASSRGAADTEAFF.

Details on this clonotype: One end of the junction varies from germline; a read error may be responsible. This chain uses TRBV2 with TRBJ2-3; D is unresolved. Germline V gives CDR1 SNHLY, CDR2 FYNNEI. The CDR3 length is 13 residues. CDR3 coding DNA: TGTGCCAGCGGTGTGGAGTCAGCAGATAAGCAGTATTTT. Translated, it gives CASGVESADKQYF.

This clonotype was seen many times. The V call is TRBV7-2, the J call TRBJ1-3; D unresolved. With 3 bases removed from V and 3 bases from J, the gap between germline ends came to 9 bases. Germline CDR1 and CDR2: SGHTA and FQGNSA. This CDR3 comprises 14 residues. The CDR3 sequence is CASSFGENGNTIYF. The CDR3 region has the DNA TGTGCCAGCAGCTTTGGGGAGAATGGAAACACCATATATTTT.

This clonotype was seen many times. The rearrangement uses TRBV20-1 and TRBJ2-2; the D gene is possibly TRBD1 (7 bases). Trimming shortened V by 5 bases and J by 6 bases, and 16 bases separated the two germline ends. The CDR3 has 14 amino acids. Germline CDR1 reads DFQATT; CDR2 reads SNEGSKA (reference sequence). The CDR3 spells CSARRDSSSGELFF. The CDR3 region has the DNA TGCAGTGCTCGGAGGGACAGCTCTTCCGGGGAGCTGTTTTTT.

This clonotype came up many times. CDR3 nucleotide sequence: TGTGCCAGCAGCCATTTGACTGAGAACATTCAGTACTTC. This codes for CASSHLTENIQYF. The V gene is TRBV3-1, the J gene TRBJ2-4; no clear D gene. Trimming pared 3 bases from V and 7 bases from J, leaving 10 bases between. Germline loops: CDR1 LGHDT, CDR2 YNNKEL (reference sequence). This CDR3 is built from 13 residues. Supplemented by reference TRBV3-1 and TRBJ2-4, the full variable domain reads DTAVSQTPKYLVTQMGNDKSIKCEQNLGHDTMYWYKQDSKKFLKIMFSYNNKELIINETVPNRFSPKSPDKAHLNLHINSLELGDSAVYFCASSHLTENIQYFGAGTRLSVL.

This clonotype came up many times. The DNA of the CDR3 is TGTGCCAGCACAACAGGCAATCAGCCCCAGCATTTT. It yields the protein CASTTGNQPQHF. This chain links TRBV7-9 with TRBJ1-5; the D is unclear. The CDR3 runs 12 residues. Germline values: CDR1 SEHNR, CDR2 FQNEAQ (reference sequence). V gave up 7 bases and J gave up 2 bases, with 6 bases separating them.

This clonotype appeared many times. V usage is TRBV12-3 or TRBV12-4 and J usage is TRBJ2-2; D not certain. Trimming shortened V by 6 bases and J by 4 bases, and 12 bases separated the two germline ends. The CDR3 length is 14 residues. The CDR3, as DNA: TGTGCCAGCAGGCCCGACGGATTCACCGGGGAGCTGTTTTTT. Its translation: CASRPDGFTGELFF.

This clonotype was recorded many times. The chain couples TRBV20-1 to TRBJ2-5; the D gene is possibly TRBD2 (5 bases). The CDR3 covers 14 residues. The germline V and J ends were trimmed by 1 base and 2 bases, with 11 bases remaining between them. Germline V gene data show CDR1 as DFQATT and CDR2 as SNEGSKA (reference sequence). The CDR3 sequence is CSARAGSAQETQYF. CDR3 DNA: TGCAGTGCTAGAGCGGGTAGCGCACAAGAGACCCAGTACTTC.

This clonotype was observed many times. The chain employs TRBV27 and TRBJ2-1; the match to TRBD2 covers 7 bases. Trimming at V came to 4 bases and at J to 0 bases, leaving 0 bases not matched to a gene. The CDR3 is made up of 14 amino acids. Germline CDR1 is MNHEY and CDR2 is SMNVEV (reference sequence). CDR3 region: CASSSGGSYNEQFF. The CDR3 DNA reads as TGTGCCAGCAGTTCGGGAGGCTCCTACAATGAGCAGTTCTTC.

This clonotype was seen at least ten times. The chain employs TRBV6-1 and TRBJ2-5, with D perhaps TRBD1 (7 bases). There are 14 residues in the CDR3. Germline V CDR1 and CDR2: MNHNS, SASEGT. V lost 8 bases to trimming and J lost 5 bases, with 18 bases between them. The CDR3 region is CASQDRWRGETQYF. The CDR3 DNA reads as TGTGCCAGCCAGGACAGGTGGAGGGGGGAGACCCAGTACTTC.

This clonotype was observed many times. The V and J genes are TRBV6-6 and TRBJ2-3; 7 bases line up with TRBD1. CDR1 MNHNY and CDR2 SVGAGI come from the germline V gene (reference sequence). The CDR3 is 21 residues long. V trimming: 0 bases; J trimming: 0 bases; junction bases outside the gene matches: 18. CDR3 nucleotides: TGTGCCAGCAGTTACTCGACCCTCCGGTCTGACAGGGTGAGGAGCACAGATACGCAGTATTTT. Protein sequence: CASSYSTLRSDRVRSTDTQYF.

At least ten counts were recorded for this clonotype. The chain carries TRBV20-1 and TRBJ1-6; the match to TRBD1 covers 9 bases. Per the germline V gene, CDR1 is DFQATT and CDR2 is SNEGSKA (reference sequence). V lost 5 bases to trimming and J lost 9 bases; unmatched junction nucleotides: 11. The CDR3 is made up of 15 amino acids. CDR3: CSAQLTGTGSSPLHF. The CDR3, as DNA: TGCAGTGCTCAGTTAACGGGGACAGGGAGTTCACCCCTCCACTTT.

There are many counts of this clonotype. The chain has TRBV11-2 and TRBJ1-2; maybe TRBD1 (5 bases). V was shortened by 2 bases and J by 4 bases, with 11 bases between the two germline ends. Germline V gives CDR1 SGHAT, CDR2 FQNNGV. This CDR3 comprises 14 residues. CDR3 in DNA: TGTGCCAGCAGCTTACGCAGGGAATCCTATGGCTACACCTTC. This sequence encodes CASSLRRESYGYTF.